The 17 T cell receptor beta chains presented below share a single source sample, sequenced in a study of blood T cells in healthy people across ages. A second PCR, run for about 7 to 11 cycles, used a sample-barcoded 5' primer plus a J-beta primer mix. Each CDR3 protein is one row after TCRdb ran MiXCR on the 5' RACE reads. The data show hundreds of thousands of distinct CDR3 sequences, 40% to 50% seen once. Sequencing was carried out using blood. These receptors originate from a man in his 60s in good health.

This clonotype was detected a few times. J is TRBJ1-2 and V is TRBV7-2, with D possibly TRBD1 on 6 matching bases. CDR3 length equals 14 residues. Trimming shortened V by 2 bases and J by 4 bases, and 11 bases separated the two germline ends. Germline loops: CDR1 SGHTA, CDR2 FQGNSA. DNA of the CDR3: TGTGCCAGCAGCTTACAGGGGCGAGGCTATGGCTACACCTTC. Protein: CASSLQGRGYGYTF.

The rearrangement uses TRBV12-3 or TRBV12-4 and TRBJ2-7, with D perhaps TRBD2 (5 bases). This CDR3 region has 13 residues. Trimming cost V 6 bases and J 10 bases, with 19 bases left between them. The CDR3 reads CASRTGKLDPQYF. The CDR3 bases are TGTGCCAGCAGAACGGGGAAACTGGATCCCCAGTACTTC.

The sample holds a few counts of this clonotype. V is TRBV3-1 and J is TRBJ2-4, with D hard to call. The DNA matches TRBJ2-7 better at its end, which makes the J call doubtful. CDR3 length equals 14 residues. Looked up from germline, CDR1 is LGHDT and CDR2 is YNNKEL (reference sequence). As DNA, the CDR3 is TGTGCCAGCAGCCAAGATTACCCCTACGGCGAGCAGTACTTC. This gives the protein CASSQDYPYGEQYF.

This chain joins TRBV29-1 and TRBJ2-7; no reliable D call. The V gene lost 8 bases and the J gene lost 4 bases, with 12 bases spanning the gap. The CDR3 sequence is 11 residues long. CDR1 is SQVTM, CDR2 ANQGSEA, per germline. CDR3 sequence: CSPGGNYEQYF. The CDR3 DNA is TGCAGCCCTGGTGGGAATTACGAGCAGTACTTC.

This chain joins TRBV7-2 and TRBJ2-1, with 8 positions matching TRBD1. Germline V lookup: CDR1 SGHTA, CDR2 FQGNSA. CDR3 size: 16 residues. J lost 10 bases, V lost 3 bases, and 14 bases had no gene match. In DNA, the CDR3 is TGTGCCAGCAGCTTCCCCTCGGGGCAGGGGGCCATCGAGCAGTTCTTC. Its protein is CASSFPSGQGAIEQFF.

This sequence joins TRBV3-1 and TRBJ2-7; no firm D call. V was trimmed by 0 bases and J by 5 bases, leaving 5 bases between them. Per the germline V gene, CDR1 is LGHDT and CDR2 is YNNKEL (reference sequence). The CDR3 is 12 amino acids. CDR3 sequence reads: CASSQDQDEQYF. CDR3 nucleotide sequence: TGTGCCAGCAGCCAAGACCAGGACGAGCAGTACTTC.

The V call is TRBV20-1, the J call TRBJ2-3, with D possibly matching TRBD1 (5 bases). The CDR3 runs to 13 residues. From germline, CDR1 is DFQATT and CDR2 SNEGSKA (reference sequence). V dropped 7 bases and J dropped 3 bases, with 14 bases sitting between them. This CDR3 reads CSEGRKGTDTQYF. CDR3 bases: TGCAGTGAGGGGCGGAAGGGTACAGATACGCAGTATTTT.

This clonotype was observed at least ten times. The J gene is TRBJ2-4, the V gene TRBV12-3 or TRBV12-4; no reliable D call. Deletions cut 2 bases from V and 3 bases from J, with 14 bases between. The CDR3 has 16 residues. CDR3 coding DNA: TGTGCCAGCAGTTTACCTGTAGGGTCGGGCAAAAACATTCAGTACTTC. This translates into CASSLPVGSGKNIQYF.

The rearrangement links TRBV20-1 to TRBJ2-3; D is uncertain. V was trimmed by 3 bases and J by 0 bases, leaving 13 bases between them. Germline V gives CDR1 DFQATT, CDR2 SNEGSKA (reference sequence). CDR3 size: 15 residues. CDR3 region: CSASGRAISTDTQYF. The DNA for the CDR3 is TGCAGTGCTAGCGGAAGGGCGATAAGCACAGATACGCAGTATTTT.

The chain links TRBV12-3 or TRBV12-4 to TRBJ1-4, with D unclear. The CDR3 has 16 amino acids. V gave up 0 bases and J gave up 0 bases, with 8 bases separating them. CDR3 protein: CASSLAPFATNEKLFF. CDR3 coding DNA: TGTGCCAGCAGTTTAGCCCCCTTTGCAACTAATGAAAAACTGTTTTTT.

This chain links TRBV20-1 with TRBJ1-5; unclear D gene. The V end lost 6 bases, the J end lost 4 bases, and 16 bases lay between the germline ends. Germline V gene data show CDR1 as DFQATT and CDR2 as SNEGSKA (reference sequence). CDR3 size: 14 residues. The CDR3 nucleotides read TGCAGTGCCAACCGACCGGGAGGGAATCAGCCCCAGCATTTT. This sequence encodes CSANRPGGNQPQHF.

The V call is TRBV20-1, the J call TRBJ1-4; D is possibly TRBD1 (5 bases). The CDR3 has 14 residues. The germline V and J ends were trimmed by 3 bases and 8 bases, with 16 bases remaining between them. Germline CDR1 is DFQATT and CDR2 is SNEGSKA (reference sequence). The CDR3 loop reads CSASPGVVREKLFF. In DNA form, the CDR3 reads TGCAGTGCTAGTCCGGGGGTAGTTAGGGAAAAACTGTTTTTT.

This sequence joins TRBV6-6 and TRBJ1-4; D is ambiguous. The CDR3 extends over 13 amino acids. Germline assignment: CDR1 MNHNY and CDR2 SVGAGI (reference sequence). V lost 7 bases and J lost 3, with 9 bases in between. The CDR3: CASTRAANEKLFF. DNA for the CDR3: TGTGCCAGCACTCGGGCCGCTAATGAAAAACTGTTTTTT.

In this sample, this clonotype turned up many times. V gene TRBV29-1 combines with J gene TRBJ2-1, with D unclear. The CDR3 covers 11 residues. Germline V gives CDR1 SQVTM, CDR2 ANQGSEA. Trimming took off 7 bases at V and 5 bases at J, with 9 bases between the two ends. CDR3 in DNA: TGCAGCGCTACAAATAACAATGAGCAGTTCTTC. This translates into CSATNNNEQFF.

The chain is built from TRBV5-5 and TRBJ2-1; 14 bases map to TRBD2. Germline CDR1 SGHKS, CDR2 YYEKEE (reference sequence). This CDR3 is built from 16 residues. Trimming took 4 bases from V and 8 from J; bases not matched to a gene: 8. DNA for the CDR3: TGTGCCAGCAGCCCGGTGGGACTAGCGGGGGAGTATGAGCAGTTCTTC. It specifies CASSPVGLAGEYEQFF.

The genes are TRBV6-5 and TRBJ2-7, with 12 bases matching TRBD2. The J call may be faulty, since TRBJ2-5 better matches the DNA end. This CDR3 spans 19 amino acids. Germline-derived CDR1 and CDR2 are MNHEY and SVGAGI. For the CDR3, the DNA is TGTGCCAGCAGTTACTCGACGTGGACTAGCGGGGCTCGGTGGGAGACCCAGTACTTC. As protein: CASSYSTWTSGARWETQYF.

This clonotype has at least ten counts. The chain links TRBV6-5 to TRBJ1-4; 9 nucleotides match TRBD1. The CDR3 spans 15 residues. Per the germline V gene, CDR1 is MNHEY and CDR2 is SVGAGI. V trimming: 0 bases; J trimming: 5 bases; junction bases outside the gene matches: 1. CDR3 nucleotide sequence: TGTGCCAGCAGTTACTCTGGGACAGGGAATGAAAAACTGTTTTTT. Translating gives CASSYSGTGNEKLFF.